The present entry profiles one TCR beta chain with its context. Antigen: not known. Researchers made TCR cDNA using 5'RACE template switching, and this step added a universal primer site and UMIs. TCRdb analysed the 5' RACE reads with MiXCR anew, one entry per CDR3 protein. The profile shows 340,000 or so distinct CDR3 sequences, around an eighth of them singletons. This sample is part of a study of T cells after yellow fever vaccination. Study as a whole: The authors prepared low-cell-number fractions using SMART-Seq v4 Ultra Low Input.

Germline lookup yields CDR1 SGHTA and CDR2 FQGNSA. The V end lost 3 bases, the J end lost 0 bases, and 12 bases lay between the germline ends. This CDR3 has 16 amino acids. Overall study results and limits: Subsequent booster samples again held most clones from primary vaccination (around 96% CD4, 85% to 90% CD8).

The gene calls are TRBV7-2 and TRBJ1-3; no definite D call. The source material was CD4+ T cells sorted from PBMCs, sampled 15 days after the yellow fever booster vaccination. The sequence was obtained from a young man who received the YFV17D yellow fever vaccine. The CDR3 is CASSLAAPLSGNTIYF. Here the CDR3 DNA reads TGTGCCAGCAGCTTGGCGGCTCCCCTCTCTGGAAACACCATATATTTT.